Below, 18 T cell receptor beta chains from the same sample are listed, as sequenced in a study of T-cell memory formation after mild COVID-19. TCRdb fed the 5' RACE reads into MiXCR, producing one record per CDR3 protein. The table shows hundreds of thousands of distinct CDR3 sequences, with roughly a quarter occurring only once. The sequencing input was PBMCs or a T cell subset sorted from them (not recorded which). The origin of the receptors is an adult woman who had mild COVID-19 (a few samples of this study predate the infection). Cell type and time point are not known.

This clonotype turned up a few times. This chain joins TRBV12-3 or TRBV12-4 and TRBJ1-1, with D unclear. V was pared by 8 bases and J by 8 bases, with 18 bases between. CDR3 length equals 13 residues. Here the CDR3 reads CASRRSLVTEAFF. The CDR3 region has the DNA TGTGCCAGCCGCCGGTCATTGGTTACAGAAGCTTTCTTT.

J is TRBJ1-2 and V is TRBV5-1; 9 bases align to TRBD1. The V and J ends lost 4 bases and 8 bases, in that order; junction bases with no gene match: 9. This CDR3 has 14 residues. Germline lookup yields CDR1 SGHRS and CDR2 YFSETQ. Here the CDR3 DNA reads TGCGCCAGCAGCCCATTACAGGGGGCTGGGGGCTACACCTTC. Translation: CASSPLQGAGGYTF.

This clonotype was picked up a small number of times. The CDR3 DNA follows: TGTGCCAGCAGCCCCTCGGCGGATTTCCACGAGCAGTACTTC. It is translated as CASSPSADFHEQYF. The rearrangement uses TRBV7-6 and TRBJ2-7, with D unclear. Germline loops: CDR1 SGHVS, CDR2 FNYEAQ. This CDR3 has 14 amino acids. Trimming removed 5 bases at V and 5 bases at J, with 16 bases between.

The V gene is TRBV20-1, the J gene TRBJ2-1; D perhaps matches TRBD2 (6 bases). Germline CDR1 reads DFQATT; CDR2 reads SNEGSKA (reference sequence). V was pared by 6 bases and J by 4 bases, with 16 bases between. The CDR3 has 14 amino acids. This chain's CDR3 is CSASARDVYNEQFF. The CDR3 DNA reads TGCAGTGCCTCGGCGCGGGACGTATACAATGAGCAGTTCTTC.

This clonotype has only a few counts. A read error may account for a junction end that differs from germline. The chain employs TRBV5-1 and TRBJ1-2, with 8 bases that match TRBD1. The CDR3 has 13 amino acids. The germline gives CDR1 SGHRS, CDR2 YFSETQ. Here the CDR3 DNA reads TGTGCCAGCAGTTTGGACAGGGTTGGCGGCTACACCTTC. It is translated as CASSLDRVGGYTF.

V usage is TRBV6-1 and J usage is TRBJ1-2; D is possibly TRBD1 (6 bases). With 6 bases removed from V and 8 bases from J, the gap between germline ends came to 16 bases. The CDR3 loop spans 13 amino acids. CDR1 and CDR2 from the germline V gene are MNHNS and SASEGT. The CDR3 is CASSIQGFRGYTF. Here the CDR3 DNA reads TGTGCCAGCAGCATACAGGGATTTAGGGGCTACACCTTC.

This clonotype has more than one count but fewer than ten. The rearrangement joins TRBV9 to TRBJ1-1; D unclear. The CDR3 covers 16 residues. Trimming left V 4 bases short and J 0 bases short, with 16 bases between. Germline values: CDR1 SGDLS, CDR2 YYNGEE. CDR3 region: CASSQGSGYMNTEAFF. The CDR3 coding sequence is TGTGCCAGCAGCCAAGGGTCTGGGTACATGAACACTGAAGCTTTCTTT.

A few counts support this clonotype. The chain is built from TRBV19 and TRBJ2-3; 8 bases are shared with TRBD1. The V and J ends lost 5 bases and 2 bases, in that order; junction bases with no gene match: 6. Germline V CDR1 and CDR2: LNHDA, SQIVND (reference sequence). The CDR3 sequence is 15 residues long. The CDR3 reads CASSSGTGLTDTQYF. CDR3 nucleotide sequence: TGTGCCAGTAGTTCCGGGACAGGTCTCACAGATACGCAGTATTTT. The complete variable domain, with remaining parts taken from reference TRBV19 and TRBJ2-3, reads DGGITQSPKYLFRKEGQNVTLSCEQNLNHDAMYWYRQDPGQGLRLIYYSQIVNDFQKGDIAEGYSVSREKKESFPLTVTSAQKNPTAFYLCASSSGTGLTDTQYFGPGTRLTVL.

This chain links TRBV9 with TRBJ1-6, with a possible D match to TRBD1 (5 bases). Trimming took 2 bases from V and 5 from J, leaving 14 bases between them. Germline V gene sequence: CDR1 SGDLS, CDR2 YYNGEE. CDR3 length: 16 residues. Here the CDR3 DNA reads TGTGCCAGCAGCGTTACAGGAGACACAAATAATTCACCCCTCCACTTT. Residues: CASSVTGDTNNSPLHF.

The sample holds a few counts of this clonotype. CDR3 amino acids: CASSLTGSSEKLFF. The CDR3 nucleotides read TGCGCCAGCAGCTTGACGGGGAGTAGTGAAAAACTGTTTTTT. This sequence joins TRBV5-1 and TRBJ1-4; D remains ambiguous. CDR1 and CDR2 from the germline V gene are SGHRS and YFSETQ. V lost 1 base and J lost 7, with 11 bases in between. CDR3 length: 14 residues.

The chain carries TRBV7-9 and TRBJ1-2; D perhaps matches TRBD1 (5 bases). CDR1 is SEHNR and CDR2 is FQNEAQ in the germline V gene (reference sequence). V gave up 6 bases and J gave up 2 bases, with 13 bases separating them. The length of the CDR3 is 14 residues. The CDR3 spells CASSDGRENYGYTF. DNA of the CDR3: TGTGCCAGCAGTGACGGCAGGGAGAACTATGGCTACACCTTC.

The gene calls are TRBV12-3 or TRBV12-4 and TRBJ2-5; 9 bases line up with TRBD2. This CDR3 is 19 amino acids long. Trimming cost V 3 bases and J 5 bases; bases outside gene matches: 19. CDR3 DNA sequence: TGTGCCAGCAGTTTCCCTCCTAGCGGGACTTGTTTCGCGGGGGAGACCCAGTACTTC. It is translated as CASSFPPSGTCFAGETQYF.

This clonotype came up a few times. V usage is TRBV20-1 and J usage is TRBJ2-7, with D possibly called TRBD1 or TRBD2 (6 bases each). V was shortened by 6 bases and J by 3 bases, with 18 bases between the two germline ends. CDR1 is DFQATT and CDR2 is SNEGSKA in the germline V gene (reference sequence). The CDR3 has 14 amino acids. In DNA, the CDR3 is TGCAGTGCCACTGAAAGGGGGGTGGGCTACGAGCAGTACTTC. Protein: CSATERGVGYEQYF.

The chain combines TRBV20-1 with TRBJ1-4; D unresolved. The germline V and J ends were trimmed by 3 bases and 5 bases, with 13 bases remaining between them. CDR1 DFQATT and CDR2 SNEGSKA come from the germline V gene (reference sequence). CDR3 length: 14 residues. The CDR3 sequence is CSASSDARNEKLFF. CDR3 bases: TGCAGTGCTAGCAGCGACGCGAGAAATGAAAAACTGTTTTTT.

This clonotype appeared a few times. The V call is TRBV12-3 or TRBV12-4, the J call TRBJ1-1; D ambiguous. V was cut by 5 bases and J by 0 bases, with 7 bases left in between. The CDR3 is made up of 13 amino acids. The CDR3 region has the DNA TGTGCCAGCAGTGGACTCATGAACACTGAAGCTTTCTTT. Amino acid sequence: CASSGLMNTEAFF.

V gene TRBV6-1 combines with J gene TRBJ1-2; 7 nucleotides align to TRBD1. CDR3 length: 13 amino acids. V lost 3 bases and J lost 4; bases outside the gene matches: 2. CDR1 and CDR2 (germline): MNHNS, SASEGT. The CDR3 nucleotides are TGTGCCAGCAGTGAGGGGGACAGCTATGGCTACACCTTC. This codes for CASSEGDSYGYTF.

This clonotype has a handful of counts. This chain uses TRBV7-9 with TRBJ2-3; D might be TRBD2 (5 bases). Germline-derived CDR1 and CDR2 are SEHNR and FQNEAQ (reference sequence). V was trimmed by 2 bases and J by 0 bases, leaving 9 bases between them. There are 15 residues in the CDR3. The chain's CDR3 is CASSLSRTSTDTQYF. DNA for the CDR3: TGTGCCAGCAGCTTATCCAGGACTAGCACAGATACGCAGTATTTT.

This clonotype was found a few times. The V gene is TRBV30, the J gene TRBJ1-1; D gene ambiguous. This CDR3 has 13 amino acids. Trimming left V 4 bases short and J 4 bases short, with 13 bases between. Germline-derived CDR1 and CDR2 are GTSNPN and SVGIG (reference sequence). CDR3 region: CAWTPRVPTEAFF. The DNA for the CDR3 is TGTGCCTGGACCCCGCGGGTTCCCACTGAAGCTTTCTTT.